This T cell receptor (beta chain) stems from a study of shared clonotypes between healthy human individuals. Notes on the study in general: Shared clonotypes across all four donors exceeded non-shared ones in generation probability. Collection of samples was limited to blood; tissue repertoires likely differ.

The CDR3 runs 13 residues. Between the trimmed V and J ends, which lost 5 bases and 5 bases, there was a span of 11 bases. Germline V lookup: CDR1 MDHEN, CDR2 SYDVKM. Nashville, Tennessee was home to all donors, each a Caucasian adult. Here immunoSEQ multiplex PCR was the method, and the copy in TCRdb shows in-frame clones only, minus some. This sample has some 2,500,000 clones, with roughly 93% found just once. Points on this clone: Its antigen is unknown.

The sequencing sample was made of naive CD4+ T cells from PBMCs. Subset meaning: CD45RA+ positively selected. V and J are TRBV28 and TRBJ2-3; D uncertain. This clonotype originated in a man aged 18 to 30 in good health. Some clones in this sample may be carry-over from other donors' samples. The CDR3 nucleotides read TGTGCCAGCAGTCCGCCCAAGGGAGATACGCAGTATTTT. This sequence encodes CASSPPKGDTQYF.